This TCR beta chain is drawn from a study of blood T cell repertoires in COVID-19 (dated by TCRdb to between 2020 and 2021). With respect to the entire study: Samples from collaborators originated in the United States, Italy and Spain and spanned both the acute and convalescent phases of COVID-19. The prospective study material was composed of cDNA or gDNA derived from T cells, B-cell-depleted T cells, or PBMCs. Deeply sampled blood TCRbeta repertoires from subjects exposed to, actively infected with, or recovered from COVID-19 were included in the dataset. A freely available public database, intended as a resource for researchers studying the immune response to SARS-CoV-2, is where the repertoires were released. The samples were drawn from the first 160 participants of the ongoing ImmuneRACE study and from some 1,300 subjects provided by 6 global collaborators. Sample metadata almost always included a de-identified subject ID, COVID-19 status, age in years and sex. Where available, HLA class I and class II types were obtained from metadata supplied by the sample provider rather than from assay-based typing.

One collaborating source in Seattle enrolled patients during active infection and followed them longitudinally through the course of disease. Each collaborating institution followed its own protocols to collect whole blood in K2EDTA tubes. For TCRbeta analysis, collaborators shipped samples as frozen whole blood, isolated PBMCs, or DNA extracted from either of those sample types. Broader findings and caveats from the paper: The quantity of clinical and demographic metadata differed by source and by participant and was supplied without curation.

The immunoSEQ Assay, a bias-controlled multiplex PCR, was used to amplify TCRbeta CDR3 regions from genomic DNA. Under the source paper's analysis protocol: Within the assay, amplification of reference gene primers was used to estimate how many nucleated cells each sample contained. To quantify the absolute abundance of each unique TCRbeta CDR3 rearrangement, sequence reads were collapsed and filtered. For each sample, productive Simpson clonality was calculated by taking the square root of Simpson's diversity index across productive rearrangements. What TCRdb holds here is the immuneACCESS table cut down to in-frame rearrangements. Part of the clones is not present; checked against another copy, under half of the missing clones reflect an unresolved V gene, and the others are unexplained. V, J and clone size are taken as reported in that table, and D and trimming were inferred from the DNA itself. Across this sample there are roughly 130,000 clones, with roughly 90% seen only once. Clones ranked in the top ten supply 3.5% to 5% of the sample.

With respect to this clone: No cognate antigen has been identified for it. No much larger clone exists at a distance of one base, and base qualities are not known.

The CDR3, cysteine through phenylalanine, is 13 amino acids long. Only the CDR3 portion is preserved as DNA: 39 bases, with reading frame beginning at the first base. V sheds 9 bases and J sheds 2 bases, leaving 12 bases between their ends. The germline V gene (reference sequence) gives CDR1 as LNHDA and CDR2 as SQIVND. The receptor was isolated from a man aged 60-69 years with COVID-19, enrolled during active disease. The chain is assembled from TRBV19 and TRBJ2-3, with TRBD2 as a weak D call on 6 bases. Material for sequencing was peripheral blood. The CDR3 in this case is CASAPGDTDTQYF. The DNA sequence is TGTGCCAGCGCCCCGGGGGACACAGATACGCAGTATTTT.